This T cell receptor (beta chain) is from a study of high-grade serous ovarian cancer treatment subgroups. Overall study: On average, roughly 15,000 reads and 6,500 to 8,000 unique TCR beta rearrangements were obtained per sample.

The CDR3 extends over 11 amino acids. The ends were cut back, 8 bases at V and 7 bases at J, with 12 bases in the middle. In germline, CDR1 is SGHRS, CDR2 YFSETQ. Tumor tissue was taken before any definitive surgery or chemotherapy was given. Study-wide points: Clonal relatedness tracked neoantigen level, and by trend copy number and mutation load. CDR1 and CDR2 were left unanalyzed; analyses focused on CDR3.

Turning to this clone: Its target is not known.

Data came from immunoSEQ multiplex PCR; TCRdb stores just in-frame clones and leaves some out. The data contain 10,000 or so clones, around 72% of them seen just once; the ten biggest clones take up around 9.6%. The TCR originated in a human donor with high-grade serous ovarian cancer. The chain has TRBV5-1 and TRBJ2-5; no firm D call. Sequences were obtained from tumor tissue. In DNA, the CDR3 is TGCGCCAGTATACTTCTCGGGACCCAGTACTTC. It specifies CASILLGTQYF.